Described below is a single TCR beta chain sequence and its context. The data were taken from a study of blood T cell repertoires in COVID-19. Sequencing used immunoSEQ multiplex PCR; TCRdb keeps in-frame clones, though not all of them. The repertoire consists of roughly 370,000 clones, with more than 75% occurring once and the leading ten covering about 10%. Participants had their cohort set by participant-reported clinical history. Donors in Cohort 3 counted as recovered after two negative PCRs, clearance, or symptom resolution. Germline CDR1 is ENHRY and CDR2 is SYGVKD. V was clipped by 7 bases and J by 4 bases, with 19 bases between them. The CDR3 covers 15 residues.

The source is a woman between 50 and 59 years old who had recovered from COVID-19. J is TRBJ1-2 and V is TRBV10-3, with a weak D call TRBD1 (6 bases). Sample: PBMCs or T cells enriched from blood (not recorded which). CDR3 amino acids: CAITQSRQDRYGYTF. CDR3 DNA sequence: TGTGCCATCACCCAGTCTAGACAGGATCGCTATGGCTACACCTTC.